The present T cell receptor beta chain was sequenced within a study of T cell responses to AZD1222 COVID-19 vaccine (dated by TCRdb to the early 2020s). About the study as a whole: A total of approximately 240 trial participants underwent TCR sequencing, of whom about 200 had received two doses of AZD1222 and about 25 had received two doses of the MenACWY control vaccine. Enrollment into the trials was organized by age into subgroups of 18-55, 56-69 and 70-plus years, and those subgroups contained approximately 150, 30 and 60 TCR-sequenced participants, respectively.

V loses 0 bases of germline sequence and J loses 2 bases, and the interval between the two ends is 8 bases. Including the terminal cysteine and phenylalanine, the CDR3 comprises 14 residues. Here the CDR3 DNA is all that survives: 42 bases in frame from base 1. CDR1 and CDR2 are drawn from the germline V gene: KGHSH, LQKENI. The paper as a whole reports these results and caveats: Conclusions about previously exposed vaccinees are limited, since just a handful of AZD1222 recipients were seropositive for SARS-CoV-2 at baseline. Most participants were white British and females outnumbered males, and the authors suggested that clonal diversity may have been underestimated. After two AZD1222 doses, both the breadth and the depth of spike-specific TCRs were significantly higher than at day 0 and than in MenACWY recipients. Because no samples from the day 14 peak response were available, repertoires could be characterized only after the peak T cell response. CD4 TCRs associated with the vaccine covered the entire spike protein, and the dominant responses were in regions 160-218 and 743-854. The 56-69-year group was small, and its depth increase did not reach significance, likely because of low power. Reportedly, almost half of the unique spike-specific TCRs recognized epitopes lying outside the regions that are mutated in the B.1.351 and B.1.1.7 variants.

The CDR3 regions of human TCRbeta chains were subjected to immunosequencing. As for the authors' bioinformatics: TCRs in the repertoires were compared against a reference library of SARS-CoV-2-specific TCRs that had been generated with the MIRA antigen-specificity platform. Breadth meant the fraction of unique TCRs that were SARS-CoV-2-associated, whereas depth meant the fraction of total T cells that were SARS-CoV-2-associated. Using the MIRA data, each spike-specific TCR was mapped to the spike region that the TCR reacts to and placed in a CD4 or CD8 class. Log10-transformed breadth and depth values were compared by one-way ANOVA with Sidak's multiple comparisons tests. TCRdb stores this immuneACCESS table with in-frame sequences only. Part of the clones is absent; in the studies checked, under half of the shortfall reflects unresolved V genes, and no reason is known for the rest. V and J calls plus clone size are reproduced from that table; the DNA served to infer D and trimming. This sample comprises 150,000 to 200,000 clones, 85% to 90% of them detected only once. The ten largest make up approximately 2.5% of the sample.

Notes on this clone: This clone's antigen is unknown. There are no base qualities to consult, and no much larger clone falls within one base.

Taken with the paper, the label for time point translates to: baseline before first vaccination. The treatment or condition label on this specimen signifies: meningococcal conjugate vaccine given as trial control. Vaccinee samples came from UK trials COV001 and COV002, including a single-blind randomized controlled phase 2/3 trial of AZD1222 (ChAdOx1 nCoV-19) in healthy adults. For TCRbeta chain sequencing, PBMC samples from trial participants were taken at day 0 and at day 28 after the second dose. This clonotype was obtained from an adult in good health. In this chain, TRBV18 is recombined with TRBJ2-7, with no confidently assigned D gene. The sample consisted of peripheral blood, taken on day 0 of MenACWY control vaccination. The CDR3 reads as follows: CASSPPAGPYEQYF. The DNA sequence is given as TGTGCCAGCTCACCACCGGCAGGCCCCTACGAGCAGTACTTC.